This T cell receptor beta chain emerged from a study of T cell responses to AZD1222 COVID-19 vaccine. Worth noting for this clone: Its antigen is as yet unknown.

Clones were sequenced by immunoSEQ multiplex PCR, and TCRdb holds only the in-frame ones, with some missing. The sample yields around 170,000 clones, around nine tenths seen once. Whole-study results and caveats: Among AZD1222 vaccinees, only 6 or 7 were seropositive at baseline. It was only after the peak T cell response that any repertoires were sampled.

Sequencing used peripheral blood, obtained on day 0 of AZD1222 vaccination. The TCR comes from an adult in good health.

This chain's CDR3 is CASSSDNTDTQYF. DNA of the CDR3: TGCGCCAGCAGCAGCGACAACACAGATACGCAGTATTTT. The rearrangement links TRBV5-1 to TRBJ2-3, with no clear D. Trimming took 4 bases from V and 2 from J, leaving 8 bases between them. This CDR3 has 13 residues. Germline V gene sequence: CDR1 SGHRS, CDR2 YFSETQ. Full variable domain (outside the CDR3, taken from reference TRBV5-1 and TRBJ2-3): KAGVTQTPRYLIKTRGQQVTLSCSPISGHRSVSWYQQTPGQGLQFLFEYFSETQRNKGNFPGRFSGRQFSNSRSEMNVSTLELGDSALYLCASSSDNTDTQYFGPGTRLTVL.